A single sample is the source of the 27 T cell receptor beta chains below, sequenced in a study of control samples from healthy donors and cancer patients. Using immunoSEQ multiplex PCR, the repertoire was profiled, and TCRdb retains in-frame clones only, with some absent. The sample carries approximately 100,000 clones, roughly four fifths recorded once. The specimen was blood. Receptor source: a man in his 60s in good health.

This clone occurred once. The chain uses TRBV19 and TRBJ1-2; the D gene is possibly TRBD1 (6 bases). Germline V gene sequence: CDR1 LNHDA, CDR2 SQIVND (reference sequence). Trimming cost V 6 bases and J 3 bases, with 11 bases left between them. This CDR3 comprises 13 residues. The CDR3 here is CASRYREDYGYTF. The DNA of the CDR3 is TGTGCCAGTAGATACAGGGAAGACTATGGCTACACCTTC. Together with reference TRBV19 and TRBJ1-2, the CDR3 gives the full variable domain: DGGITQSPKYLFRKEGQNVTLSCEQNLNHDAMYWYRQDPGQGLRLIYYSQIVNDFQKGDIAEGYSVSREKKESFPLTVTSAQKNPTAFYLCASRYREDYGYTFGSGTRLTVV.

In DNA, the CDR3 is TGTGCCAGCAGCTTAGGGCTAGCGGGACGCACAGATACGCAGTATTTT. Protein product: CASSLGLAGRTDTQYF. The J gene is TRBJ2-3, the V gene TRBV13, with 9 bases that match TRBD2. The ends lost 0 bases at V and 1 base at J; junction bases unmatched: 2. Germline CDR1 PRHDT, CDR2 FYEKMQ (reference sequence). The CDR3 totals 16 residues.

The chain joins TRBV18 to TRBJ1-2, with D possibly being TRBD1 (6 bases). Trimming shortened V by 0 bases and J by 5 bases, and 10 bases separated the two germline ends. CDR3 length: 14 residues. Germline CDR1 KGHSH, CDR2 LQKENI. The CDR3 reads CASSPPDSLYGYTF. In DNA form, the CDR3 reads TGTGCCAGCTCACCACCGGACAGTCTTTATGGCTACACCTTC.

The chain employs TRBV4-2 and TRBJ1-2; D ambiguous. The ends were cut back, 3 bases at V and 1 base at J, with 15 bases in the middle. In germline, CDR1 is LGHNA, CDR2 YNFKEQ. CDR3 size: 16 residues. The CDR3 sequence is CASSQEVWADNYGYTF. In DNA, the CDR3 is TGTGCCAGCAGCCAGGAGGTGTGGGCGGATAACTATGGCTACACCTTC.

In its sample, this clone was seen a few times. This chain links TRBV6-1 with TRBJ2-1; either TRBD1 or TRBD2 may fit D (5 bases each). The CDR3 has 15 amino acids. V lost 1 base to trimming and J lost 0 bases, with 7 bases between them. Germline V gene sequence: CDR1 MNHNS, CDR2 SASEGT. The CDR3 is CASSEGGYSYNEQFF. CDR3 nucleotide sequence: TGTGCCAGCAGTGAAGGGGGGTACTCCTACAATGAGCAGTTCTTC.

In DNA form, the CDR3 reads TGTGCCAGCAGCTTAACTAGCGGGGGGAACACAGATACGCAGTATTTT. This encodes CASSLTSGGNTDTQYF. The chain is built from TRBV7-3 and TRBJ2-3; TRBD2 agrees at 10 bases. The CDR3 has 16 residues. Germline V gene sequence: CDR1 SGHTA, CDR2 FQGTGA. Unmatched junction bases numbered 2, after V lost 0 bases and J lost 2 bases. Combining the CDR3 with reference TRBV7-3 and TRBJ2-3 gives the whole variable domain GAGVSQTPSNKVTEKGKYVELRCDPISGHTALYWYRQSLGQGPEFLIYFQGTGAADDSGLPNDRFFAVRPEGSVSTLKIQRTERGDSAVYLCASSLTSGGNTDTQYFGPGTRLTVL.

The chain recombines TRBV6-5 with TRBJ2-5; TRBD2 is a possible D gene (6 bases). CDR1 and CDR2 from the germline V gene are MNHEY and SVGAGI. The CDR3 loop spans 15 amino acids. V lost 2 bases to trimming and J lost 3 bases, with 13 bases between them. The CDR3 DNA is TGTGCCAGCAGTTACATGCGGGGTACAGAAGAGACCCAGTACTTC. Translating gives CASSYMRGTEETQYF.

This rearrangement joins TRBV6-6 to TRBJ2-5; a weak D match, TRBD1 (6 bases). Per the germline V gene, CDR1 is MNHNY and CDR2 is SVGAGI (reference sequence). Trimming pared 7 bases from V and 5 bases from J, leaving 17 bases between. This CDR3 spans 14 amino acids. Written as DNA, the CDR3 is TGTGCCAGCACCCAGAGCAACAGGGAGGAGACCCAGTACTTC. Its translation is CASTQSNREETQYF.

The chain recombines TRBV9 with TRBJ1-3; no clear D. V lost 0 bases, J lost 9 bases, and 10 bases lay in between. The germline CDR1 and CDR2 sequences are SGDLS and YYNGEE. This CDR3 is 13 amino acids long. CDR3: CASSVATRATIYF. Here the CDR3 DNA reads TGTGCCAGCAGCGTAGCTACTCGGGCCACCATATATTTT.

This chain uses TRBV7-9 with TRBJ1-2, with D perhaps matching TRBD1 (5 bases). CDR3 length: 14 residues. V lost 7 bases and J 4 bases, leaving 16 bases between the germline ends. Germline lookup yields CDR1 SEHNR and CDR2 FQNEAQ (reference sequence). CDR3 coding DNA: TGTGCCAGCACTAACAGGACACACGGCTATGGCTACACCTTC. Protein: CASTNRTHGYGYTF.

The chain combines TRBV29-1 with TRBJ2-5; no clear D gene. V dropped 5 bases and J dropped 0 bases, with 16 bases sitting between them. Germline assignment: CDR1 SQVTM and CDR2 ANQGSEA. The length of the CDR3 is 15 residues. The CDR3 here is CSVRLPRPYQETQYF. In nucleotides, the CDR3 is TGCAGCGTTAGGCTCCCGCGGCCGTACCAAGAGACCCAGTACTTC.

There are a few counts of this clone. The germline gene is not matched at one end of the junction; a read error may be the cause. This rearrangement joins TRBV7-7 to TRBJ2-2; D is unresolved. This CDR3 has 14 amino acids. Germline lookup yields CDR1 SSHAT and CDR2 FNYEAQ (reference sequence). In nucleotides, the CDR3 is TGTGCTAGCAGCTTAGAAAGGGCAACCGGGGAGCTGTTTTTT. Residues: CASSLERATGELFF.

V is TRBV18 and J is TRBJ1-3, with D uncertain. Trimming took 1 base from V and 1 from J, leaving 5 bases between them. Germline V gene sequence: CDR1 KGHSH, CDR2 LQKENI. This CDR3 region has 14 residues. The CDR3 DNA sequence: TGTGCCAGCTCACCACGGGAATCTGGAAACACCATATATTTT. Amino acid sequence: CASSPRESGNTIYF.

The V call is TRBV5-4, the J call TRBJ2-7, with a tentative D call TRBD1 (7 bases). Germline-derived CDR1 and CDR2 are SGHNT and YYREEE (reference sequence). CDR3 length: 15 amino acids. Trimming took off 2 bases at V and 3 bases at J, with 15 bases between the two ends. The CDR3 is CASSFIQGGGYEQYF. In DNA form, the CDR3 reads TGTGCCAGCAGCTTTATCCAGGGGGGCGGCTACGAGCAGTACTTC.

The chain carries TRBV4-1 and TRBJ2-2; D is undetermined. From germline, CDR1 is MGHRA and CDR2 YSYEKL. Deletions cut 0 bases from V and 3 bases from J, with 2 bases between. The CDR3 totals 13 residues. The CDR3 DNA reads TGCGCCAGCAGCCAAGACTACACCGGGGAGCTGTTTTTT. Translating it yields CASSQDYTGELFF.

This clone came up once. V is TRBV6-6 and J is TRBJ1-6, with D perhaps matching TRBD1 (6 bases). The CDR3 length is 17 residues. Deletions cut 5 bases from V and 9 bases from J, with 23 bases between. From germline, CDR1 is MNHNY and CDR2 SVGAGI (reference sequence). CDR3 sequence: CASSPTVGGAGSSPLHF. The DNA of the CDR3 is TGTGCCAGCAGTCCCACGGTAGGGGGAGCAGGGAGTTCACCCCTCCACTTT.

The V gene is TRBV11-2, the J gene TRBJ1-3; D unresolved. This CDR3 comprises 17 residues. With 0 bases removed from V and 0 bases from J, the gap between germline ends came to 12 bases. CDR1 and CDR2 from the germline V gene are SGHAT and FQNNGV. The CDR3 is CASSLEVLRSSGNTIYF. DNA of the CDR3: TGTGCCAGCAGCTTAGAGGTACTCCGCAGCTCTGGAAACACCATATATTTT. Based on the CDR3 plus reference TRBV11-2 and TRBJ1-3, the full variable domain is EAGVAQSPRYKIIEKRQSVAFWCNPISGHATLYWYQQILGQGPKLLIQFQNNGVVDDSQLPKDRFSAERLKGVDSTLKIQPAKLEDSAVYLCASSLEVLRSSGNTIYFGEGSWLTVV.

The chain couples TRBV4-1 to TRBJ1-5; D is unclear. Germline CDR1 reads MGHRA; CDR2 reads YSYEKL. The CDR3 sequence is 17 residues long. The V and J ends lost 0 bases and 7 bases respectively, with 19 bases between them. CDR3 protein: CASSQDGRGLGNQPQHF. The CDR3 nucleotides read TGCGCCAGCAGCCAAGACGGGCGCGGGCTAGGGAACCAGCCCCAGCATTTT.

This clone was seen only once. The chain recombines TRBV24-1 with TRBJ2-1; 13 bases fit TRBD2. The CDR3 contains 17 residues. Germline V gene lookup returns CDR1 KGHDR and CDR2 SFDVKD. V shed 3 bases, J shed 8 bases, and the junction held 9 bases outside the gene matches. The CDR3 region is CATSDPTGTSGTHEQFF. In DNA form, the CDR3 reads TGTGCCACCAGTGATCCTACCGGGACTAGCGGGACCCATGAGCAGTTCTTC.

The sample holds a few counts of this clone. The chain employs TRBV2 and TRBJ1-5, with 7 bases lining up with TRBD1. The CDR3 loop spans 15 amino acids. V gave up 6 bases and J gave up 2 bases; unmatched junction bases: 7. Per germline, CDR1 SNHLY and CDR2 FYNNEI. CDR3 nucleotides: TGTGCCAGCAGGGGGGACAGTTTACGCAATCAGCCCCAGCATTTT. Translating gives CASRGDSLRNQPQHF.

The chain's CDR3 is CATGQTGYSGNTIYF. The CDR3 coding sequence is TGTGCCACCGGACAAACAGGGTACTCTGGAAACACCATATATTTT. The chain employs TRBV15 and TRBJ1-3, with a possible D match to TRBD1 (6 bases). Per germline, CDR1 LNHNV and CDR2 YYDKDF (reference sequence). CDR3 size: 15 residues. The germline V and J ends were trimmed by 8 bases and 0 bases, with 14 bases remaining between them. Full variable domain (missing parts from reference TRBV15 and TRBJ1-3): DAMVIQNPRYQVTQFGKPVTLSCSQTLNHNVMYWYQQKSSQAPKLLFHYYDKDFNNEADTPDNFQSRRPNTSFCFLDIRSPGLGDTAMYLCATGQTGYSGNTIYFGEGSWLTVV.

V and J are TRBV19 and TRBJ2-7; 8 positions agree with TRBD2. V shed 4 bases and J 3 bases; nucleotides not matched to a gene: 11. The CDR3 has 16 amino acids. Germline CDR1 LNHDA, CDR2 SQIVND (reference sequence). CDR3 residues: CASSSFLGGANYEQYF. The CDR3, as DNA: TGTGCCAGTAGTAGCTTTCTCGGGGGGGCCAACTACGAGCAGTACTTC.

The chain joins TRBV30 to TRBJ1-1; D uncertain. This CDR3 is 13 amino acids long. Looked up from germline, CDR1 is GTSNPN and CDR2 is SVGIG (reference sequence). Trimming removed 0 bases at V and 1 base at J, with 6 bases between. CDR3 in amino acids: CAWSVDSNTEAFF. The CDR3 DNA follows: TGTGCCTGGAGTGTGGATTCGAACACTGAAGCTTTCTTT. Combining the CDR3 with reference TRBV30 and TRBJ1-1 gives the whole variable domain SQTIHQWPATLVQPVGSPLSLECTVEGTSNPNLYWYRQAAGRGLQLLFYSVGIGQISSEVPQNLSASRPQDRQFILSSKKLLLSDSGFYLCAWSVDSNTEAFFGQGTRLTVV.

This chain connects TRBV24-1 to TRBJ1-1; D may be TRBD1 (5 bases). The germline CDR1 and CDR2 sequences are KGHDR and SFDVKD. The CDR3 has 14 amino acids. The V and J ends lost 4 bases and 1 base respectively, with 9 bases between them. CDR3 residues: CATSDGGQNTEAFF. The CDR3 nucleotides are TGTGCCACCAGTGACGGTGGACAGAACACTGAAGCTTTCTTT.

CDR3 in amino acids: CASSSYSSTDTQYF. CDR3 coding DNA: TGTGCCAGCAGTAGTTACTCTAGCACAGATACGCAGTATTTT. This chain links TRBV7-9 with TRBJ2-3, with D unclear. V was pared by 6 bases and J by 0 bases, with 10 bases between. CDR3 length: 14 residues. CDR1 and CDR2 from the germline V gene are SEHNR and FQNEAQ (reference sequence).

This chain connects TRBV29-1 to TRBJ1-4; D not resolved. This CDR3 is built from 13 residues. Per germline, CDR1 SQVTM and CDR2 ANQGSEA. V was clipped by 2 bases and J by 2 bases, with 6 bases between them. The CDR3 nucleotides read TGCAGCGTTGAATCGGGTACTAATGAAAAACTGTTTTTT. It specifies CSVESGTNEKLFF.

The V call is TRBV9, the J call TRBJ2-1; TRBD2 matches 11 bases. This CDR3 is built from 16 residues. After removal of 3 bases from V and 7 bases from J, the junction contained 9 bases not matched to a gene. Looked up from germline, CDR1 is SGDLS and CDR2 is YYNGEE. The chain's CDR3 is CASSAPGLAAGNEQFF. The CDR3 bases are TGTGCCAGCAGCGCTCCGGGACTAGCGGCGGGGAATGAGCAGTTCTTC.